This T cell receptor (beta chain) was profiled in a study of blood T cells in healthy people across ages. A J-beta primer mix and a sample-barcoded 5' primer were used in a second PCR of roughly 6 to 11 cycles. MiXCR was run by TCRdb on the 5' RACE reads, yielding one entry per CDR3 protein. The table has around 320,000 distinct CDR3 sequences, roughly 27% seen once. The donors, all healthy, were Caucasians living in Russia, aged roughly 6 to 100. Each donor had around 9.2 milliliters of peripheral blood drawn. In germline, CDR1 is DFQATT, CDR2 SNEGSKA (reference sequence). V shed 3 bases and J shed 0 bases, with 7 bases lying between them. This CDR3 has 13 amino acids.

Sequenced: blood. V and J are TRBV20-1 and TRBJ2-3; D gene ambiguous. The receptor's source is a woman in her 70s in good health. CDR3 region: CSARLGSTDTQYF. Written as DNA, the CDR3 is TGCAGTGCTAGGTTGGGGAGCACAGATACGCAGTATTTT.